This T cell receptor (beta chain) was recovered during a study of T cells after yellow fever vaccination. Study-wide points: The study found a weaker secondary response that peaked faster, day 5 versus 15. Subsequent to the booster, the majority of primary-vaccination clones reappeared (96% CD4, 80% to 90% CD8).

The length of the CDR3 is 13 residues. V was pared by 6 bases and J by 15 bases, with 21 bases between. TCRdb called the 5' RACE reads again in MiXCR, with one record for every CDR3 protein. The sample includes 500,000 to 650,000 distinct CDR3 sequences, approximately 15% of them seen just once. This clonotype was picked up a small number of times. Its matching antigen is unknown. This chain uses TRBV12-3 or TRBV12-4 with TRBJ2-1; D remains ambiguous. This receptor was taken from a man aged 25 to 40 who received the YFV17D yellow fever vaccine. Sequenced here: PBMCs, sampled on the day of the yellow fever booster vaccination. DNA for the CDR3: TGTGCCAGCAGGCAACAAACCAAAGGCTTAGCGTTCTTC. Its translation: CASRQQTKGLAFF.